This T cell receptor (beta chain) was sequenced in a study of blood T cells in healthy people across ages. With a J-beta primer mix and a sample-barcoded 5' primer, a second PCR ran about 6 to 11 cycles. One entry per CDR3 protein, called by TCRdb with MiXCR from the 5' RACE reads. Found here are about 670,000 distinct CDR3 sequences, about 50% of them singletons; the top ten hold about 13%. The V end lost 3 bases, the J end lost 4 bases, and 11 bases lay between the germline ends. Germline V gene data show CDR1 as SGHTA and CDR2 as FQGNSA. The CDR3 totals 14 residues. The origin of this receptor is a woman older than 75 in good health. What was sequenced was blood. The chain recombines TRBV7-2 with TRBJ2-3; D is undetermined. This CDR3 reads CASSLRPPPDTQYF. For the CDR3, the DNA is TGTGCCAGCAGCTTGCGGCCTCCTCCAGATACGCAGTATTTT.